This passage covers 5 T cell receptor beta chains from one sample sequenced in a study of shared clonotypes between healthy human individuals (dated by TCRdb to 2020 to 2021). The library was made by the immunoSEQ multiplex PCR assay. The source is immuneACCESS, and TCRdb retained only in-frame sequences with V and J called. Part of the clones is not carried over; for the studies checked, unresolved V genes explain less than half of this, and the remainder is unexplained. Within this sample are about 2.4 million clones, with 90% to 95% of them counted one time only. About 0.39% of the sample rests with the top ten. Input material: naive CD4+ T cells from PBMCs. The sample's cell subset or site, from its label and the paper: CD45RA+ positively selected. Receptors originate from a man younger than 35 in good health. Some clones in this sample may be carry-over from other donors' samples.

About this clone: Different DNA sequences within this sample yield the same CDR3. The CDR3 sequence is CSVGRETQYF. The CDR3 DNA follows: TGCAGCGTTGGGAGAGAGACCCAGTACTTC. V and J are TRBV29-1 and TRBJ2-5; D is undetermined. The CDR3 runs to 10 residues. Germline-derived CDR1 and CDR2 are SQVTM and ANQGSEA. V lost 4 bases and J 4 bases, leaving 4 bases between the germline ends.

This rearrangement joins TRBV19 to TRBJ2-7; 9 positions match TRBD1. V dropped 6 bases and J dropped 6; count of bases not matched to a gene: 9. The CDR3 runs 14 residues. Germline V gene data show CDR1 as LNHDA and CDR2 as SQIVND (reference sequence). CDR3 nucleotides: TGTGCCAGTAGCGATCGACAGGGGGGCTCCGAGCAGTACTTC. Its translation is CASSDRQGGSEQYF. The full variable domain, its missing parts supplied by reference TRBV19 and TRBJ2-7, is DGGITQSPKYLFRKEGQNVTLSCEQNLNHDAMYWYRQDPGQGLRLIYYSQIVNDFQKGDIAEGYSVSREKKESFPLTVTSAQKNPTAFYLCASSDRQGGSEQYFGPGTRLTVT.

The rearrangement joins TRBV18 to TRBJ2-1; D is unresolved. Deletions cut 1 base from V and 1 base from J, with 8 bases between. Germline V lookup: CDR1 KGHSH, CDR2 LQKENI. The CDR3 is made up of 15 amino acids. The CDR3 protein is CASSPQAFSYNEQFF. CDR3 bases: TGTGCCAGCTCACCACAGGCTTTTTCCTACAATGAGCAGTTCTTC.

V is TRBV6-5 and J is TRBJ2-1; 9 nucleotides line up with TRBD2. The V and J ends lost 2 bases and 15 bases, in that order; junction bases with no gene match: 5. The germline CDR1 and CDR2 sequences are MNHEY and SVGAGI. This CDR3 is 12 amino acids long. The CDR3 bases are TGTGCCAGCAGTTACGAAGGACTAGCGTTGTTCTTC. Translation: CASSYEGLALFF.

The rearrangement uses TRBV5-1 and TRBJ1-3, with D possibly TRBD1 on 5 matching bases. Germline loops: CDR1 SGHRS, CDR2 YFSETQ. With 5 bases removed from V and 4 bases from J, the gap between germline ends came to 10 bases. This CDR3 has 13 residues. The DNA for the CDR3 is TGCGCCAGCAGGGACCAGGGCGGAAACACCATATATTTT. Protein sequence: CASRDQGGNTIYF.